This record covers a single T cell receptor beta chain. A much larger clone sits a single nucleotide away, making a read error possible. The data originate from a study of molecular identifiers for immune sequencing clone quantification. V gave up 8 bases and J gave up 6 bases; unmatched junction bases: 6. Germline V gene sequence: CDR1 MNHEY, CDR2 SMNVEV (reference sequence). The CDR3 totals 13 residues. A CD8+CD4-CCR7+CD45RA+ phenotype served as the sorting definition for naive CD8 T cells. TCRdb re-called the PCR reads through MiXCR, storing one row per CDR3 protein. The sample records approximately 550,000 distinct CDR3 sequences, around 23% being singletons.

This receptor was obtained from a human donor in good health. Some libraries in this study had Jurkat cell RNA spiked in. The sequenced sample consisted of naive CD8+ T cells from blood, with Jurkat cell RNA spiked in. Subset meaning: FACS-sorted CD8+CD4-CCR7+CD45RA+ naive T cells. This chain joins TRBV27 and TRBJ1-5; 8 nucleotides line up with TRBD1. The CDR3 sequence: CASVAGGGQPQHF. CDR3 DNA: TGTGCCAGCGTGGCAGGGGGCGGTCAGCCCCAGCATTTT.